This record concerns one T cell receptor beta chain sequence. Its specificity is not known. These data originate in a study of T cells in Graves' hyperthyroidism and ophthalmopathy. Template material for amplifying TCR beta CDR3 regions consisted of RNA transcripts. Using the HTBI primer set, a first-round RT-PCR was run on the TCR CDR3. Using its own MiXCR run on the multiplex PCR reads, TCRdb lists one record per CDR3 protein. The data hold about 360,000 distinct CDR3 sequences, with about 12% observed a single time. Findings and limits, study-wide: Patients with ophthalmopathy were separated from those with stable hyperthyroidism by a 13 V-J model.

CDR1 and CDR2 (germline): SGHRS, YFSETQ. The V end was cut by 2 bases, the J end by 3 bases, with 24 bases between. The CDR3 contains 18 residues. The material sequenced was blood. The chain couples TRBV5-1 to TRBJ2-7, with D possibly TRBD2 on 5 matching bases. This receptor was obtained from a woman between 18 and 29 years old with Graves' hyperthyroidism. In DNA form, the CDR3 reads TGCGCCAGCAGCTTCGCGCGGGCGAGAGGGCCATTAAGCTACGAGCAGTACTTC. It yields the protein CASSFARARGPLSYEQYF.